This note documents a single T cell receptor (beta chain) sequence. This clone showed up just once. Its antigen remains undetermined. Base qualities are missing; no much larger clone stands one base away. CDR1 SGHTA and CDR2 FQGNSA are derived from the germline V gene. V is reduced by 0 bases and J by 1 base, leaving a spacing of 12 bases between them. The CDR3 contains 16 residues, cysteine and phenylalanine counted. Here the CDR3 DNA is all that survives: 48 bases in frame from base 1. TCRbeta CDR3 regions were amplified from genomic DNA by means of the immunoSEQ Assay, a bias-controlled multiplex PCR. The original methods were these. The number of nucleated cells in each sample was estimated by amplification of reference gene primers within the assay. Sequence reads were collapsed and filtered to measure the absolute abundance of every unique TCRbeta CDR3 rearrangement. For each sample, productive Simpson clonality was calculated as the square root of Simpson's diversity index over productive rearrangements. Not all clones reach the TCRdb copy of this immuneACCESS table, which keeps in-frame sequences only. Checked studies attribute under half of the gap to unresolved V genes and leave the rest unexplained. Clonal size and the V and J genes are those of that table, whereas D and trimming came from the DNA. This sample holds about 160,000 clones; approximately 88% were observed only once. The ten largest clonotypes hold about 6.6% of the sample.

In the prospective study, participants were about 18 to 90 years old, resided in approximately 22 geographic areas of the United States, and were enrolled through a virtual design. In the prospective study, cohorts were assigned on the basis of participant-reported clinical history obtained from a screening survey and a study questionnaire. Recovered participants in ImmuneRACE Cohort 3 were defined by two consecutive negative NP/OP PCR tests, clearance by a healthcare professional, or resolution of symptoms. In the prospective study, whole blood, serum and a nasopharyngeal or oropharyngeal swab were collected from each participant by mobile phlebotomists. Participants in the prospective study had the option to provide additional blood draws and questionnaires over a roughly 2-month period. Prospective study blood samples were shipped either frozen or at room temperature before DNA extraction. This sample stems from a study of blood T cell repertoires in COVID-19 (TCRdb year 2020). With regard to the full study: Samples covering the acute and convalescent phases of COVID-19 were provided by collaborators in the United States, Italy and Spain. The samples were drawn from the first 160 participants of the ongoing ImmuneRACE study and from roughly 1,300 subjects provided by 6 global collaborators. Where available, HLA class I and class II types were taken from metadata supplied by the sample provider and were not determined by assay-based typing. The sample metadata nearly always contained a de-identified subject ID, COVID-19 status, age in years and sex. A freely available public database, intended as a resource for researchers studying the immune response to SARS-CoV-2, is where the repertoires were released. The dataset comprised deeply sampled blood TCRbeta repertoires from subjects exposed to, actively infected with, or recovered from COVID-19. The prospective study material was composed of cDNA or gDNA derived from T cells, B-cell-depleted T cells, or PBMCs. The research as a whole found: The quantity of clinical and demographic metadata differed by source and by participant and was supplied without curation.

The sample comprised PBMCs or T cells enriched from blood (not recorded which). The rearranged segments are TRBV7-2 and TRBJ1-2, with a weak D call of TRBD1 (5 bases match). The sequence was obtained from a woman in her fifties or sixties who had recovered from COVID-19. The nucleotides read TGTGCCAGCAGCTTAGCGACAGTGAGACGTAACTATGGCTACACCTTC. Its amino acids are CASSLATVRRNYGYTF.